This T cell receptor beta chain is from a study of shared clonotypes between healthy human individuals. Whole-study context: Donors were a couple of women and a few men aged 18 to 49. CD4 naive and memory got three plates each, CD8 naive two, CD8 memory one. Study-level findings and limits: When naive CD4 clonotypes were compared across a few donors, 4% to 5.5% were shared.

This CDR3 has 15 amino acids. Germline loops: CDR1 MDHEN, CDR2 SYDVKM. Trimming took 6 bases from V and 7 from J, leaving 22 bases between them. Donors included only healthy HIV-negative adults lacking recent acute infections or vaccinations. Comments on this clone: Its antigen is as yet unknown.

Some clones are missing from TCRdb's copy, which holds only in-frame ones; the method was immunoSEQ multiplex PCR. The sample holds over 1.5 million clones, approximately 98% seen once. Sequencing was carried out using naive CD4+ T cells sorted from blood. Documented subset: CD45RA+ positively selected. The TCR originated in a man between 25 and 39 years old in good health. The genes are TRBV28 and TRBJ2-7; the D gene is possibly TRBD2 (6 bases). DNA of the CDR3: TGTGCCAGCAGCCGACTAGGACTACCGGAGGGTGAGCAGTACTTC. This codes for CASSRLGLPEGEQYF.